These T cell receptor beta chains were read from a single sample in a study of T cells in Graves' hyperthyroidism and ophthalmopathy. One entry per CDR3 protein results from TCRdb running MiXCR on the multiplex PCR reads. The data hold approximately 480,000 distinct CDR3 sequences, with less than 25% observed a single time. Source material: blood. The receptors shown here come from a man between 18 and 35 years old with Graves' hyperthyroidism. The CDR3 runs from the conserved cysteine through the conserved F or W. A D gene is named only where the DNA matches it firmly. Some rows mark clone size as missing; the rest say once, few, many or name a class of expanded clone.

clone_size j_call d_call v_call cdr3_aa cdr3_nt
many TRBJ1-3 - TRBV12-3/TRBV12-4 CASSLSSPGNTIYF TGTGCCAGCAGTTTGAGCAGTCCTGGAAACACCATATATTTT
- TRBJ1-5 - TRBV6-1 CASTNRGGRGDQPQHF TGTGCCAGCACCAACCGGGGAGGTAGGGGGGATCAGCCCCAGCATTTT
many TRBJ1-3 - TRBV28 CASSPEGNTIYF TGTGCCAGCAGTCCTGAGGGGAACACCATATATTTT
few TRBJ1-1 - TRBV6-5 CASSYIRQLTNTEAFF TGTGCCAGCAGTTACATTCGACAGCTAACGAACACTGAAGCTTTCTTT
many TRBJ2-7 - TRBV2 CASREPPGDEQYF TGTGCCAGCAGAGAACCCCCCGGCGACGAGCAGTACTTC
many TRBJ2-7 - TRBV6-1 CASSVLGPTAGYEQYF TGTGCCAGCAGTGTGCTGGGACCCACTGCGGGCTACGAGCAGTACTTC
many TRBJ2-7 - TRBV28 CASRGRTAYEQYF TGTGCCAGCAGAGGTAGGACGGCCTACGAGCAGTACTTC
many TRBJ2-5 - TRBV7-9 CASRPYRDKETQYF TGTGCCAGCAGGCCTTACCGGGACAAAGAGACCCAGTACTTC
many TRBJ2-2 - TRBV30 CACLRGGLFF TGTGCCTGCCTCAGAGGGGGTCTGTTTTTT
- TRBJ2-5 TRBD2 TRBV6-2/TRBV6-3 CASSSQLAGGGPSQETQYF TGTGCCAGCAGTTCTCAACTAGCGGGGGGCGGCCCATCCCAAGAGACCCAGTACTTC
- TRBJ2-4 TRBD1 TRBV11-2 CASTNGTGITLAKNIKYF TGTGCCAGCACCAATGGGACAGGGATTACTCTAGCCAAAAACATTAAGTACTTC
many TRBJ1-2 - TRBV2 CASSEGKLGYTF TGTGCCAGCAGTGAGGGTAAATTGGGCTACACCTTC
- TRBJ1-1 - TRBV12-3/TRBV12-4 CASWRIRGRDTEAFF TGTGCCAGTTGGAGGATTAGGGGTCGGGACACTGAAGCTTTCTTT
many TRBJ2-7 TRBD1 TRBV11-1 CASGPGTGPYEQYF TGTGCCAGCGGGCCCGGGACAGGGCCCTACGAGCAGTACTTC
many TRBJ1-5 - TRBV12-3/TRBV12-4 CASSLSSGVNQPQHF TGTGCCAGCAGTTTATCTTCAGGGGTCAATCAGCCCCAGCATTTT
many TRBJ2-7 - TRBV12-3/TRBV12-4 CASSWDGNSYEQYF TGTGCCAGCAGCTGGGACGGGAACTCCTACGAGCAGTACTTC
many TRBJ1-5 - TRBV19 CASNERANQPQHF TGTGCCAGTAACGAAAGGGCTAATCAGCCCCAGCATTTT
few TRBJ1-5 TRBD1 TRBV2 CASSEGTGTGLGNQPQHF TGTGCCAGCAGTGAGGGGACAGGGACGGGTTTAGGCAATCAGCCCCAGCATTTT
many TRBJ2-2 TRBD1 TRBV12-3/TRBV12-4 CASSTTGTGYITGELFF TGTGCCAGCAGCACCACCGGGACAGGGTATATAACCGGGGAGCTGTTTTTT
many TRBJ1-1 - TRBV28 CASSLEMDTEAFF TGTGCCAGCAGTTTAGAGATGGACACTGAAGCTTTCTTT
many TRBJ1-3 TRBD1 TRBV5-1 CASSPGTAGNTIYF TGCGCCAGCAGCCCCGGGACAGCCGGAAACACCATATATTTT
many TRBJ2-2 - TRBV14 CASSSRARLGELFF TGTGCCAGCAGCAGCCGGGCCAGGCTGGGGGAGCTGTTTTTT
many TRBJ2-2 - TRBV12-3/TRBV12-4 CASKKQGDTGELFF TGTGCCAGCAAAAAACAGGGCGACACCGGGGAGCTGTTTTTT
many TRBJ2-7 TRBD2 TRBV28 CASSSGLAEYEQYF TGTGCCAGCAGCTCAGGACTAGCGGAATACGAGCAGTACTTC
many TRBJ2-7 - TRBV2 CASTTEGAGSEQYF TGTGCCAGCACCACGGAGGGGGCGGGATCCGAGCAGTACTTC
- TRBJ1-5 TRBD1 TRBV19 CASMTGQGGQPQHF TGTGCCAGTATGACGGGACAGGGCGGTCAGCCCCAGCATTTT
many TRBJ1-2 TRBD1 TRBV5-6 CASSLMMGQLNYGYTF TGTGCCAGCAGCTTGATGATGGGACAGCTTAACTATGGCTACACCTTC
- TRBJ2-2 TRBD1 TRBV11-1 CASSKRDSPNTGELFF TGTGCCAGCAGCAAACGGGACAGTCCGAACACCGGGGAGCTGTTTTTT
few TRBJ1-1 - TRBV7-9 CASRGEVSTEAFF TGTGCCAGCAGAGGGGAGGTATCCACTGAAGCTTTCTTT
many TRBJ1-2 - TRBV6-2/TRBV6-3 CASFSAYNYGYTF TGTGCCAGCTTTTCGGCGTATAACTATGGCTACACCTTC
many TRBJ2-7 - TRBV28 CASRTPSSYEQYF TGTGCCAGCAGGACACCGAGCTCCTACGAGCAGTACTTC
few TRBJ2-5 TRBD2 TRBV5-1 CASSLAASGGSDQETQYF TGCGCCAGCAGCTTGGCGGCTAGCGGGGGATCGGATCAAGAGACCCAGTACTTC
many TRBJ1-1 - TRBV5-5 CASIPVSTHTEAFF TGTGCCAGCATCCCCGTGAGCACGCACACTGAAGCTTTCTTT
- TRBJ1-1 - TRBV29-1 CSVEKGNTEAFF TGCAGCGTTGAGAAAGGGAACACTGAAGCTTTCTTT
- TRBJ2-2 - TRBV6-2/TRBV6-3 CASSKQSINTGELFF TGTGCCAGCTCCAAACAGAGTATCAACACCGGGGAGCTGTTTTTT
many TRBJ1-1 - TRBV7-8 CASSPAVLNTEAFF TGTGCCAGCAGCCCAGCGGTCTTGAACACTGAAGCTTTCTTT
- TRBJ2-5 - TRBV4-1 CASSQPGLVETQYF TGCGCCAGCAGCCAACCGGGACTGGTGGAGACCCAGTACTTC